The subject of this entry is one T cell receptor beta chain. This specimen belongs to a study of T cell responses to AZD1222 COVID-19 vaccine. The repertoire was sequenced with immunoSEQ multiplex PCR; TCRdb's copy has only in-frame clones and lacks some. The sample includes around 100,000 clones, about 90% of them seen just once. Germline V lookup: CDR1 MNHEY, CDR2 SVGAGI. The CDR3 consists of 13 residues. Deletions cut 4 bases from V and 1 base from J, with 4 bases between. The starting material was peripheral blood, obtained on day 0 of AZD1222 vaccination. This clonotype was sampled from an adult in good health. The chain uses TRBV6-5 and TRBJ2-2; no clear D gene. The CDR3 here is CASSSVNTGELFF. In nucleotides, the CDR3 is TGTGCCAGCAGTTCGGTGAACACCGGGGAGCTGTTTTTT.